Listed here is a single T cell receptor beta chain. Antigen: not known. The record originates from a study of cytomegalovirus exposure and HLA in healthy donors. General study results and limits: The study had only CMV serostatus as immune exposure information. DRB1 showed the most TCR associations and HLA-C the fewest in a later analysis, as rates varied by HLA locus. Donors belonging to an Asian-associated ancestry cluster reportedly showed fewer N-insertions in productive TCRs than the 666-donor mean, according to what a later analysis found.

Use of 60 Vbeta and 13 Jbeta primers characterized the PCR. Per the authors' pipeline: Roughly 12 million shared chains were among around 80 million unique TCR beta chains counted in a later analysis. Assay used: immunoSEQ multiplex PCR; TCRdb lists only in-frame clones, some missing. V, J and clone size are those of that table, while D and trimming were read from the DNA. This table lists some 200,000 clones. V was shortened by 4 bases and J by 0 bases, with 8 bases between the two germline ends. Per germline, CDR1 SQVTM and CDR2 ANQGSEA. This CDR3 has 13 residues. Sequenced input: PBMCs. The V call is TRBV29-1, the J call TRBJ2-3; a weak D match, TRBD1 (5 bases). This TCR derives from a woman aged 18-35 years in good health and CMV-seropositive. CDR3 coding DNA: TGCAGCGTTGCGAAGGGGAGCACAGATACGCAGTATTTT. It specifies CSVAKGSTDTQYF.